This is a list of T cell receptor beta chains from one sample in a study of naive and memory T cell subsets. One entry per CDR3 protein results from TCRdb running MiXCR on the UMI-ligation and nested PCR reads. The table records about 99,000 distinct CDR3 sequences, roughly 14% of them present only once. The sample was naive CD8+ T cells from blood. Receptors originate from a human donor in good health. The CDR3 runs from the conserved cysteine through the conserved F or W. The order of the fields is CDR3 DNA, CDR3 protein, D gene, V gene, J gene, clone size. A D gene is named only where the DNA matches it firmly. Some rows mark clone size as missing; the rest say once, few, many or name a class of expanded clone.

cdr3_nt: TGTGCCAGCAGTTATTCGTCTAGCGGGGGCTACGAGCAGTACTTC; cdr3_aa: CASSYSSSGGYEQYF; d_call: TRBD2; v_call: TRBV6-5; j_call: TRBJ2-7; clone_size: NA
cdr3_nt: TGTGCCACCCGTAGGACAGGGATTAACTATGGCTACACCTTC; cdr3_aa: CATRRTGINYGYTF; d_call: TRBD1; v_call: TRBV2; j_call: TRBJ1-2; clone_size: NA
cdr3_nt: TGTGCCAGCAGTTCCAGATTAGTTTCCTACGAGCAGTACTTC; cdr3_aa: CASSSRLVSYEQYF; d_call: NA; v_call: TRBV6-2/TRBV6-3; j_call: TRBJ2-7; clone_size: many
cdr3_nt: TGTGCCAGCAGCGTAGCAGTGAGCACAGATACGCAGTATTTT; cdr3_aa: CASSVAVSTDTQYF; d_call: NA; v_call: TRBV9; j_call: TRBJ2-3; clone_size: many
cdr3_nt: TGTGCCAGCAGTGGGCAAGGGGAGGCGATCACAGATACGCAGTATTTT; cdr3_aa: CASSGQGEAITDTQYF; d_call: NA; v_call: TRBV12-3/TRBV12-4; j_call: TRBJ2-3; clone_size: many
cdr3_nt: TGTGCCAGCCACCGGGCGGGTTTTCTCACAGATACGCAGTATTTT; cdr3_aa: CASHRAGFLTDTQYF; d_call: NA; v_call: TRBV7-2; j_call: TRBJ2-3; clone_size: many
cdr3_nt: TGTGCCAGCAGTTACCAGGGGGGCCAAGAGACCCAGTACTTC; cdr3_aa: CASSYQGGQETQYF; d_call: NA; v_call: TRBV6-2/TRBV6-3; j_call: TRBJ2-5; clone_size: NA
cdr3_nt: TGTGCCAGCAGCCAGGACAGGGGTGGGGACAATAATTCACCCCTCCACTTT; cdr3_aa: CASSQDRGGDNNSPLHF; d_call: TRBD1; v_call: TRBV7-9; j_call: TRBJ1-6; clone_size: few
cdr3_nt: TGTGCCAGCAGTTTAAGCAGTGTGAACACTGAAGCTTTCTTT; cdr3_aa: CASSLSSVNTEAFF; d_call: NA; v_call: TRBV27; j_call: TRBJ1-1; clone_size: NA
cdr3_nt: TGTGCCAGCAGCCAAGATTCTTCAGGGGGTGTATTGGTCACTGAAGCTTTCTTT; cdr3_aa: CASSQDSSGGVLVTEAFF; d_call: TRBD1; v_call: TRBV3-1; j_call: TRBJ1-1; clone_size: NA
cdr3_nt: TGTGCCAGCAGCTTAGAGTATGCGGGAAACTACGAGCAGTACTTC; cdr3_aa: CASSLEYAGNYEQYF; d_call: NA; v_call: TRBV7-9; j_call: TRBJ2-7; clone_size: few
cdr3_nt: TGTGCCAGCAGGGAGGGTCTTTCCCTCTCCTACGAGCAGTACTTC; cdr3_aa: CASREGLSLSYEQYF; d_call: NA; v_call: TRBV7-2; j_call: TRBJ2-7; clone_size: NA
cdr3_nt: TGTGCCAGTAGTATAGGTGGGGAAGAGACCCAGTACTTC; cdr3_aa: CASSIGGEETQYF; d_call: NA; v_call: TRBV19; j_call: TRBJ2-5; clone_size: NA
cdr3_nt: TGCGCCAGCAGCCAAGGACTAGCGGGCCTCACAGATACGCAGTATTTT; cdr3_aa: CASSQGLAGLTDTQYF; d_call: TRBD2; v_call: TRBV4-3; j_call: TRBJ2-3; clone_size: NA
cdr3_nt: TGCAGCGTTGAAGATGAGAGGGCCCAAGGCCCAGATACGCAGTATTTT; cdr3_aa: CSVEDERAQGPDTQYF; d_call: NA; v_call: TRBV29-1; j_call: TRBJ2-3; clone_size: NA
cdr3_nt: TGTGCCAGCAGTAGCCCCCCGGTTGATGAGCAGTTCTTC; cdr3_aa: CASSSPPVDEQFF; d_call: NA; v_call: TRBV25-1; j_call: TRBJ2-1; clone_size: NA
cdr3_nt: TGTGCCAGCAGTGATTTCCTAGCGGGAGGGAGTGAGCAGTTCTTC; cdr3_aa: CASSDFLAGGSEQFF; d_call: TRBD2; v_call: TRBV2; j_call: TRBJ2-1; clone_size: many
cdr3_nt: TGTGCCAGCAGCTTAGATCAGGACTGGGTTGGGCAGTTCTTC; cdr3_aa: CASSLDQDWVGQFF; d_call: NA; v_call: TRBV11-3; j_call: TRBJ2-1; clone_size: NA
cdr3_nt: TGCAGTGCTAGAGAATTGCGGGGGGCGCGAACTAGCACAGATACGCAGTATTTT; cdr3_aa: CSARELRGARTSTDTQYF; d_call: TRBD2; v_call: TRBV20-1; j_call: TRBJ2-3; clone_size: many
cdr3_nt: TGTGCCAGCAGTTTTGAGGGTTGGGGAGATACGCAGTATTTT; cdr3_aa: CASSFEGWGDTQYF; d_call: NA; v_call: TRBV27; j_call: TRBJ2-3; clone_size: few
cdr3_nt: TGTGCCACCAGCCTGCCGGAGGGCCCCTACAATGAGCAGTTCTTC; cdr3_aa: CATSLPEGPYNEQFF; d_call: NA; v_call: TRBV15; j_call: TRBJ2-1; clone_size: many
cdr3_nt: TGCAGTGCTTTAGCGGGGAACTACAATGAGCAGTTCTTC; cdr3_aa: CSALAGNYNEQFF; d_call: TRBD2; v_call: TRBV20-1; j_call: TRBJ2-1; clone_size: NA
cdr3_nt: TGTGCCAGCAGTTACACGACGTCTGGCCGAGCTAGCGGGGGGGCCTCGGACAAAAACATTCAGTACTTC; cdr3_aa: CASSYTTSGRASGGASDKNIQYF; d_call: TRBD2; v_call: TRBV6-6; j_call: TRBJ2-4; clone_size: few
cdr3_nt: TGTGCCATCAGTGTCGACGGCTCCACAGATACGCAGTATTTT; cdr3_aa: CAISVDGSTDTQYF; d_call: NA; v_call: TRBV10-3; j_call: TRBJ2-3; clone_size: many
cdr3_nt: TGTGCCAGCAGCCAAGGCAAAACAGGGACCGGGTACGAGCAGTACTTC; cdr3_aa: CASSQGKTGTGYEQYF; d_call: NA; v_call: TRBV3-1; j_call: TRBJ2-7; clone_size: many
cdr3_nt: TGTGCCAGATGCCGGGCCGCAGTTTCCAAGACCTACGAGCAGTACTTC; cdr3_aa: CARCRAAVSKTYEQYF; d_call: NA; v_call: TRBV11-1; j_call: TRBJ2-7; clone_size: NA
cdr3_nt: TGTGCCAGCAATTATAACCGGGACAGGGGGCAGAGGAATGAGCAGTTCTTC; cdr3_aa: CASNYNRDRGQRNEQFF; d_call: TRBD1; v_call: TRBV6-2/TRBV6-3; j_call: TRBJ2-1; clone_size: NA
cdr3_nt: TGCAGTGCCTCACTAGCGGGAGGCACTAGCTCCTACGAGCAGTACTTC; cdr3_aa: CSASLAGGTSSYEQYF; d_call: TRBD2; v_call: TRBV20-1; j_call: TRBJ2-7; clone_size: NA
cdr3_nt: TGTGCCAGCAGCTTAGGTTACAGCCAAACAACTAATGAAAAACTGTTTTTT; cdr3_aa: CASSLGYSQTTNEKLFF; d_call: NA; v_call: TRBV7-2; j_call: TRBJ1-4; clone_size: few
cdr3_nt: TGCGCCAGCAGCCAACGACAGGGGGCGGGTGAAGCTTTCTTT; cdr3_aa: CASSQRQGAGEAFF; d_call: TRBD1; v_call: TRBV4-3; j_call: TRBJ1-1; clone_size: NA
cdr3_nt: TGTGCCACCAGTGATTCAATGAGTTGGACCCAGTACTTC; cdr3_aa: CATSDSMSWTQYF; d_call: NA; v_call: TRBV24-1; j_call: TRBJ2-5; clone_size: many
cdr3_nt: TGTGCCAGCAAGGCAGTTGAGAACTATGGCTACACCTTC; cdr3_aa: CASKAVENYGYTF; d_call: NA; v_call: TRBV27; j_call: TRBJ1-2; clone_size: NA
cdr3_nt: TGTGCCAGCCGCGCTCAGGTATCAGAGACCCAGTACTTC; cdr3_aa: CASRAQVSETQYF; d_call: NA; v_call: TRBV12-3/TRBV12-4; j_call: TRBJ2-5; clone_size: few
cdr3_nt: TGCAGTGCTATTCTAGGGCTACCCTACGAGCAGTACTTC; cdr3_aa: CSAILGLPYEQYF; d_call: NA; v_call: TRBV20-1; j_call: TRBJ2-7; clone_size: few
cdr3_nt: TGTGCCAGCAGCCAAGGGTACGGATCCACAGATACGCAGTATTTT; cdr3_aa: CASSQGYGSTDTQYF; d_call: NA; v_call: TRBV4-2; j_call: TRBJ2-3; clone_size: many
cdr3_nt: TGTGCCAGCGCCCGGCAAGTTCAGGGGCACCTTTATGGCTACACCTTC; cdr3_aa: CASARQVQGHLYGYTF; d_call: NA; v_call: TRBV19; j_call: TRBJ1-2; clone_size: NA
cdr3_nt: TGCAGCGTTGTAGACAGGGGGCATACGGGGGCCAACGTCCTGACTTTC; cdr3_aa: CSVVDRGHTGANVLTF; d_call: TRBD1; v_call: TRBV29-1; j_call: TRBJ2-6; clone_size: NA
cdr3_nt: TGCAGTGCTGGAGTTAGCGGGGGCACCGGGGAGCTGTTTTTT; cdr3_aa: CSAGVSGGTGELFF; d_call: TRBD2; v_call: TRBV20-1; j_call: TRBJ2-2; clone_size: many
cdr3_nt: TGTGCCACCAGCACCCCGGCAGCCTTCTCCTACGAGCAGTACTTC; cdr3_aa: CATSTPAAFSYEQYF; d_call: NA; v_call: TRBV15; j_call: TRBJ2-7; clone_size: few
cdr3_nt: TGCAGTGCTAGAGATCGACTAAGCGCAGATACGCAGTATTTT; cdr3_aa: CSARDRLSADTQYF; d_call: NA; v_call: TRBV20-1; j_call: TRBJ2-3; clone_size: few
cdr3_nt: TGCGCCAGCAGCCAAACTAGCGGGAGCGAGCAGTACTTC; cdr3_aa: CASSQTSGSEQYF; d_call: TRBD2; v_call: TRBV4-3; j_call: TRBJ2-7; clone_size: NA
cdr3_nt: TGTGCCAGCAGCCAAGAGGACCTCCTAGCGGGGGGGCCTCAAGAGACCCAGTACTTC; cdr3_aa: CASSQEDLLAGGPQETQYF; d_call: TRBD2; v_call: TRBV14; j_call: TRBJ2-5; clone_size: NA